This T cell receptor beta chain was sequenced during a study of beta chain features in type 1 diabetes. Overall study findings and caveats: Sampled from patients, naive, central memory and Treg TCRB repertoires appeared more similar than those sampled from healthy donors. Sequencing used cDNA, and cells with high TCR expression could therefore be over-represented.

Germline lookup yields CDR1 GTSNPN and CDR2 SVGIG (reference sequence). Trimming shortened V by 3 bases and J by 0 bases, and 18 bases separated the two germline ends. The CDR3 covers 16 residues. This clone has more than one count but fewer than ten. Its antigen is still unknown. The isolated RNA, all of it, was reverse transcribed, so expressed TCRB transcripts were what got sequenced. Clones were sequenced by immunoSEQ multiplex PCR, and TCRdb holds only the in-frame ones, with some missing. Found here are 250,000 to 300,000 clones, 7% to 9% of them singletons; the top ten hold over 0.8%. The V call is TRBV30, the J call TRBJ2-7; D gene ambiguous. This TCR derives from a young woman in good health. The sample was central memory CD4+ T cells from blood. CDR3 DNA sequence: TGTGCCTGGAGGTCGAGATCTTATCCAAGCTCCTACGAGCAGTACTTC. Protein: CAWRSRSYPSSYEQYF.